This T cell receptor beta chain came from a study of T cell responses to AZD1222 COVID-19 vaccine. Study-wide results and caveats: Close to half of spike-specific TCRs reportedly recognize unmutated variant regions.

Method: immunoSEQ multiplex PCR; TCRdb's copy keeps in-frame clones and lacks some. Among about 81,000 clones listed, more than 85% were seen once. Germline V CDR1 and CDR2: GTSNPN, SVGIG (reference sequence). The CDR3 spans 13 residues. V was pared by 4 bases and J by 7 bases, with 7 bases of the junction left unmatched. A remark on this clone: Its antigen is unknown.

Both about-4-week and about-12-week second-dose recipients were combined. The chain has TRBV30 and TRBJ1-2, with 9 bases lining up with TRBD1. The sequence was collected from an adult who received the AZD1222 COVID-19 vaccine. The specimen comprised peripheral blood, sampled 28 days after the second AZD1222 dose. CDR3 sequence reads: CAWKAGTGSGYTF. The CDR3 DNA is TGTGCCTGGAAAGCCGGGACAGGGAGTGGCTACACCTTC.